The clone carrying this T cell receptor (beta chain) was detected only a few times. Amplification targeted TCR beta CDR3 regions from RNA transcripts. RT-PCR in the first round (using the HTBI primer set) targeted the TCR CDR3. TCRdb ran MiXCR on the multiplex PCR reads and lists one entry per CDR3 protein. The profile shows approximately 560,000 distinct CDR3 sequences, 15% to 19% of them singletons. The source of the sample is a study of T cells in Graves' hyperthyroidism and ophthalmopathy. CDR1 is SNHLY, CDR2 FYNNEI, per germline. The CDR3 has 9 amino acids. V was cut by 9 bases and J by 8 bases, with 8 bases left in between.

The sequenced sample consisted of blood. V and J are TRBV2 and TRBJ2-7; D might be TRBD1 or TRBD2, each matching 5 bases. The receptor's source is a woman under 40 with Graves' hyperthyroidism. DNA of the CDR3: TGTGCCAGTTCGGGACAGCAGTACTTC. It translates to CASSGQQYF. The variable domain in full, completed from reference TRBV2 and TRBJ2-7, reads EPEVTQTPSHQVTQMGQEVILRCVPISNHLYFYWYRQILGQKVEFLVSFYNNEISEKSEIFDDQFSVERPDGSNFTLKIRSTKLEDSAMYFCASSGQQYFGPGTRLTVT.